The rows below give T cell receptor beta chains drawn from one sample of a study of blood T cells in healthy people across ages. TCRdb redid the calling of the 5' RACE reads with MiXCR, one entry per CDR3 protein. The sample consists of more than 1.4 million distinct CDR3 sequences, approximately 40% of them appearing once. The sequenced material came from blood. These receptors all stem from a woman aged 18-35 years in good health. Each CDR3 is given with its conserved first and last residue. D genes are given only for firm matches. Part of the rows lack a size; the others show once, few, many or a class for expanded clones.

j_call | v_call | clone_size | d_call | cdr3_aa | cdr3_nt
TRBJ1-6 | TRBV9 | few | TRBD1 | CATATDRESPLHF | TGTGCCACCGCCACCGACAGGGAGTCACCCCTCCACTTT
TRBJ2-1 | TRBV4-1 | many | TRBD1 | CASSRTGDNEQFF | TGCGCCAGCAGCCGGACAGGGGACAATGAGCAGTTCTTC
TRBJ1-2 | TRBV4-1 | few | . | CASSQAPPPGYGYTF | TGCGCCAGCAGCCAAGCTCCCCCGCCTGGCTATGGCTACACCTTC
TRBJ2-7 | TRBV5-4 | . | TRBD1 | CASSTGPGTGGSYNEQYF | TGTGCCAGCAGCACAGGCCCGGGGACAGGGGGTTCCTACAATGAGCAGTACTTC
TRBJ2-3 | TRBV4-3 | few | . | CASSQGYGGSDTQYF | TGCGCCAGCAGCCAAGGCTACGGGGGTTCGGATACGCAGTATTTT
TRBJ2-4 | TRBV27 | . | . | CASSPRGSGAKNIQYF | TGTGCCAGCAGTCCGCGAGGTTCTGGGGCCAAAAACATTCAGTACTTC
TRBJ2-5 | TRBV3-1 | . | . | CASSQARAGQETQYF | TGTGCCAGCAGCCAAGCACGGGCGGGGCAAGAGACCCAGTACTTC
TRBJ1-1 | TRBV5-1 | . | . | CASSLGTLTRNTEAFF | TGCGCCAGCAGCTTGGGGACGCTTACTAGGAACACTGAAGCTTTCTTT
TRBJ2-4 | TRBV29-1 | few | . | CSVEVAGAGNIQYF | TGCAGCGTTGAAGTTGCAGGGGCGGGAAACATTCAGTACTTC
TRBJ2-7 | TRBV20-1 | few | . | CSARDPPQGGSPYEQYF | TGCAGTGCTAGAGACCCCCCACAGGGAGGGAGCCCCTACGAGCAGTACTTC